The clone carrying this T cell receptor (beta chain) was seen many times. Antigen specificity is unknown. The data are from a study of T-cell reconstitution after alpha-beta-depleted transplantation in children. Study-wide findings and caveats: Approximately two months post-transplant, alpha-beta T cells reportedly originated from several hundred expanded graft clones. From newly produced T cells came most of the T-cell counts and diversity one year after transplant. Surviving recipient T cells and thymic progenitors accounted for the high day-60 TCRbeta diversity observed in some patients.

The TCRbeta library was prepared with unique molecular identifiers. TCRdb reprocessed the PCR reads via MiXCR and lists one record per CDR3 protein. The sample yields hundreds of thousands of distinct CDR3 sequences, around 7.8% seen once. CDR3 length: 15 residues. Trimming removed 0 bases at V and 5 bases at J, with 11 bases between. The V gene's germline CDR1 is KGHSH and CDR2 LQKENI. This clonotype was sampled from a male patient aged 10-17 years who had a stem cell transplant for acute lymphoblastic leukemia, so the T cells may come from the graft donor. V and J are TRBV18 and TRBJ2-4, with no clear D. The sequenced sample was PBMCs, mostly from graft donor cells, obtained 180 days after TCRalphabeta/CD19-depleted stem cell transplant. The DNA for the CDR3 is TGTGCCAGCTCACCACCCGGCGTCGGAGAAAACATTCAGTACTTC. Translated: CASSPPGVGENIQYF.